Following are 28 T cell receptor beta chains from one sample sequenced in a study of cytomegalovirus exposure and HLA in healthy donors (dated by TCRdb to 2016 to 2017). The library was prepared using the immunoSEQ multiplex PCR assay. The source is immuneACCESS, and TCRdb retained only in-frame sequences with V and J called. Part of the clones is not carried over; for the studies checked, unresolved V genes explain less than half of this, and the remainder is unexplained. The sample contains about 74,000 clones, around 95% of them found a single time. The ten largest make up under 2% of the sample. The source material was PBMCs. Every receptor here comes from a woman aged 18-35 years in good health and CMV-seropositive.

This chain connects TRBV10-1 to TRBJ2-5; TRBD1 aligns across 7 bases. CDR1 is WNHNN, CDR2 SYGVQD, per germline (reference sequence). V trimming: 0 bases; J trimming: 5 bases; junction bases outside the gene matches: 6. The CDR3 runs 15 residues. CDR3 sequence: CASSESRGLGETQYF. The CDR3 DNA is TGCGCCAGCAGTGAGTCTAGGGGGCTGGGGGAGACCCAGTACTTC.

This clone came up once. This rearrangement joins TRBV9 to TRBJ2-5; 14 bases line up with TRBD2. This CDR3 spans 16 amino acids. The ends lost 2 bases at V and 2 bases at J; junction bases unmatched: 2. Germline CDR1 reads SGDLS; CDR2 reads YYNGEE. CDR3 in amino acids: CASSVGLAGGQETQYF. CDR3 DNA sequence: TGTGCCAGCAGCGTTGGACTAGCGGGGGGTCAAGAGACCCAGTACTTC.

The chain links TRBV7-2 to TRBJ2-3; the match to TRBD2 covers 13 bases. J gave up 8 bases and V 5 bases, and 10 bases lay outside the gene matches. There are 16 residues in the CDR3. In germline, CDR1 is SGHTA, CDR2 FQGNSA. For the CDR3, the DNA is TGTGCCAGCAGCCCTGGGACTAGCGGGGTGTCAGGTACGCAGTATTTT. This gives the protein CASSPGTSGVSGTQYF.

This rearrangement joins TRBV7-8 to TRBJ1-1; TRBD1 matches 8 bases. V lost 5 bases and J lost 1; bases outside the gene matches: 9. In germline, CDR1 is SGHVS, CDR2 FQNEAQ. CDR3 length: 16 amino acids. CDR3: CASSQHDRGRNTEAFF. CDR3 bases: TGTGCCAGCAGCCAACACGACAGGGGACGGAACACTGAAGCTTTCTTT.

The chain couples TRBV29-1 to TRBJ2-5, with 9 bases lining up with TRBD1. Germline V lookup: CDR1 SQVTM, CDR2 ANQGSEA. The length of the CDR3 is 17 residues. Unmatched junction bases numbered 11, after V lost 3 bases and J lost 0 bases. This chain's CDR3 is CSVDIAHRGHNQETQYF. The CDR3 DNA is TGCAGCGTTGATATAGCCCACAGGGGGCACAACCAAGAGACCCAGTACTTC.

The chain recombines TRBV7-9 with TRBJ2-5, with 8 bases matching TRBD2. CDR3 length: 15 residues. Germline loops: CDR1 SEHNR, CDR2 FQNEAQ (reference sequence). V was clipped by 3 bases and J by 2 bases; unmatched bases: 5. The CDR3, as DNA: TGTGCCAGCAGCTTGGTAGCGGGACGGCAAGAGACCCAGTACTTC. It translates to CASSLVAGRQETQYF. The full variable domain, in which reference TRBV7-9 and TRBJ2-5 provide the parts outside the CDR3, is DTGVSQNPRHKITKRGQNVTFRCDPISEHNRLYWYRQTLGQGPEFLTYFQNEAQLEKSRLLSDRFSAERPKGSFSTLEIQRTEQGDSAMYLCASSLVAGRQETQYFGPGTRLLVL.

V and J are TRBV9 and TRBJ1-1; 10 positions match TRBD1. Germline values: CDR1 SGDLS, CDR2 YYNGEE. V shed 4 bases and J 5 bases; nucleotides not matched to a gene: 5. The CDR3 extends over 14 amino acids. For the CDR3, the DNA is TGTGCCAGCAGCCTAAGGACAGGGGGAACTGAAGCTTTCTTT. It codes for CASSLRTGGTEAFF.

About this clone: The junction departs from germline at one end; a sequencing error may be responsible. The chain joins TRBV7-7 to TRBJ2-1, with D perhaps matching TRBD1 (6 bases). This CDR3 comprises 14 residues. The germline CDR1 and CDR2 sequences are SSHAT and FNYEAQ (reference sequence). The chain's CDR3 is CASSPGRTVNEQFF. The CDR3, as DNA: TGTGCTAGCAGCCCCGGTCGGACAGTAAATGAGCAGTTCTTC. The full variable domain, completed using reference TRBV7-7 and TRBJ2-1, is GAGVSQSPRYKVTKRGQDVTLRCDPISSHATLYWYQQALGQGPEFLTYFNYEAQPDKSGLPSDRFSAERPEGSISTLTIQRTEQRDSAMYRCASSPGRTVNEQFFGPGTRLTVL.

The V gene is TRBV2, the J gene TRBJ1-1; D gene uncertain. The CDR3 is 13 amino acids. Germline loops: CDR1 SNHLY, CDR2 FYNNEI. The V and J ends lost 7 bases and 2 bases respectively, with 11 bases between them. DNA for the CDR3: TGTGCCAGCACCGGAGAGGCCAACACTGAAGCTTTCTTT. Its translation: CASTGEANTEAFF.

The rearrangement uses TRBV9 and TRBJ2-3; no reliable D call. The V gene lost 1 base and the J gene lost 0 bases, with 6 bases spanning the gap. The CDR3 sequence is 14 residues long. The germline gives CDR1 SGDLS, CDR2 YYNGEE. The CDR3 loop reads CASSVYTSTDTQYF. The CDR3, as DNA: TGTGCCAGCAGCGTATATACTAGCACAGATACGCAGTATTTT.

A single count supports this clone. The chain couples TRBV20-1 to TRBJ1-2; D ambiguous. Trimming removed 5 bases at V and 6 bases at J, with 10 bases between. The CDR3 has 11 residues. Germline V gene sequence: CDR1 DFQATT, CDR2 SNEGSKA (reference sequence). CDR3 coding DNA: TGCAGTGCTTCCCGTCCTGATGGCTACACCTTC. It codes for CSASRPDGYTF.

The rearrangement uses TRBV4-2 and TRBJ1-1; D is possibly TRBD1 (6 bases). With 0 bases removed from V and 1 base from J, the gap between germline ends came to 12 bases. This CDR3 spans 16 amino acids. Germline CDR1 is LGHNA and CDR2 is YNFKEQ. The chain's CDR3 is CASSQDFRGGNTEAFF. The CDR3 DNA reads as TGTGCCAGCAGCCAAGATTTTAGGGGGGGGAACACTGAAGCTTTCTTT.

The chain joins TRBV7-9 to TRBJ2-7, with TRBD2 as a possible D gene (6 bases). CDR3 length: 16 amino acids. The ends were cut back, 5 bases at V and 2 bases at J, with 19 bases in the middle. Germline V gene data show CDR1 as SEHNR and CDR2 as FQNEAQ (reference sequence). The CDR3 nucleotides are TGTGCCAGCAGCCCCGGCGGCGGGACGGAAGCCTACGAGCAGTACTTC. Residues: CASSPGGGTEAYEQYF.

V gene TRBV7-9 combines with J gene TRBJ2-7; unclear D gene. The germline V and J ends were trimmed by 4 bases and 6 bases, with 4 bases remaining between them. The CDR3 is 10 residues long. The germline V gene encodes CDR1 SEHNR and CDR2 FQNEAQ (reference sequence). In DNA, the CDR3 is TGTGCCAGCAGCTCAGGCGAGCAGTACTTC. Amino acid sequence: CASSSGEQYF.

The V and J genes are TRBV25-1 and TRBJ2-7; D might be TRBD1 (5 bases). Looked up from germline, CDR1 is MGHDK and CDR2 is SYGVNS. The V and J ends lost 1 base and 9 bases respectively, with 13 bases between them. This CDR3 comprises 13 residues. The CDR3 nucleotides read TGTGCCAGCAGTGAATTTGGCAGCCAGGGGCAGTACTTC. Translating gives CASSEFGSQGQYF.

J is TRBJ2-7 and V is TRBV5-6; 9 bases fit TRBD1. The germline CDR1 and CDR2 sequences are SGHDT and YYEEEE. The CDR3 has 15 residues. The trim removed 3 bases at V and 2 bases at J, leaving 6 bases unmatched. CDR3 region: CASSYQDRGTYEQYF. The CDR3 bases are TGTGCCAGCAGCTACCAGGACAGGGGAACCTACGAGCAGTACTTC.

V and J are TRBV1 and TRBJ2-7; the tabulated D call, TRBD2, remains unverified against the DNA. TRBV1 is classified as a pseudogene. The CDR3 loop spans 16 amino acids. The CDR3 coding sequence is TGCACCAGCAGCCAAGCCCCGCCTAGGGAGGGCCGCGAGCAGTACTTC. Residues: CTSSQAPPREGREQYF.

The rearrangement links TRBV5-6 to TRBJ2-1, with 12 bases that match TRBD2. This CDR3 comprises 17 residues. After removal of 0 bases from V and 5 bases from J, the junction contained 6 bases not matched to a gene. CDR1 and CDR2 (germline): SGHDT, YYEEEE. The CDR3 region has the DNA TGTGCCAGCAGCTTGGTTGCTAGCGGGAGGGTAGACAATGAGCAGTTCTTC. Translated: CASSLVASGRVDNEQFF.

Of note for this clone: Other DNA sequences in this specimen translate into the identical CDR3. This chain connects TRBV7-9 to TRBJ2-7; 7 nucleotides align to TRBD2. The V gene end was trimmed by 0 bases and the J gene end by 4 bases; junction bases not matched to a gene: 0. The CDR3 consists of 13 residues. Germline V gene sequence: CDR1 SEHNR, CDR2 FQNEAQ (reference sequence). Here the CDR3 reads CASSLAGGYEQYF. DNA of the CDR3: TGTGCCAGCAGCTTAGCGGGGGGGTACGAGCAGTACTTC. The variable domain in full, with the rest retrieved from reference TRBV7-9 and TRBJ2-7, is DTGVSQNPRHKITKRGQNVTFRCDPISEHNRLYWYRQTLGQGPEFLTYFQNEAQLEKSRLLSDRFSAERPKGSFSTLEIQRTEQGDSAMYLCASSLAGGYEQYFGPGTRLTVT.

This clone was seen a handful of times. The CDR3 DNA is TGCGCCAGCAGCTTGGAGGGGGCGGGGCAGCCCCAGCATTTT. Translated: CASSLEGAGQPQHF. V gene TRBV5-1 combines with J gene TRBJ1-5, with 7 nucleotides matching TRBD1. The V segment lost 0 bases and the J segment 7 bases; nucleotides outside the gene matches: 4. The CDR3 is 14 residues long. The germline gives CDR1 SGHRS, CDR2 YFSETQ.

This clone was picked up one time. This chain joins TRBV4-1 and TRBJ2-7; TRBD1 agrees at 9 bases. V trimming: 3 bases; J trimming: 0 bases; junction bases outside the gene matches: 3. Germline assignment: CDR1 MGHRA and CDR2 YSYEKL. CDR3 length: 15 amino acids. The CDR3 DNA is TGCGCCAGCAGCCAGGGGACAGGGAGCTCCTACGAGCAGTACTTC. Amino acids: CASSQGTGSSYEQYF.

The genes are TRBV4-1 and TRBJ2-1; 11 bases are a match to TRBD2. The CDR3 length is 18 residues. From germline, CDR1 is MGHRA and CDR2 YSYEKL. With 4 bases clipped from V and 7 bases from J, the junction kept 15 bases outside the gene matches. CDR3 DNA: TGCGCCAGCAGCCCCGGCTTGACGCGACTAGCGGGGAATAATGAGCAGTTCTTC. Translating it yields CASSPGLTRLAGNNEQFF.

The chain carries TRBV11-3 and TRBJ2-7, with TRBD1 identical over 10 bases. The CDR3 sequence is 15 residues long. Trimming took 4 bases from V and 3 from J; bases not matched to a gene: 6. Germline assignment: CDR1 SGHNT and CDR2 YENEEA. The CDR3, as DNA: TGTGCCAGCAGCTCGCGACAGGGGGCGGACTACGAGCAGTACTTC. Translated: CASSSRQGADYEQYF.

The rearrangement uses TRBV4-1 and TRBJ1-5, with D hard to call. CDR1 is MGHRA and CDR2 is YSYEKL in the germline V gene. With 0 bases removed from V and 6 bases from J, the gap between germline ends came to 15 bases. This CDR3 is built from 16 residues. The chain's CDR3 is CASSQETVRGGQPQHF. The CDR3 DNA reads as TGCGCCAGCAGCCAAGAAACCGTCCGGGGAGGTCAGCCCCAGCATTTT.

Written as DNA, the CDR3 is TGCGCCAGCAGCCAAGTGTGGCGGGGGCCCTATGGCTACACCTTC. The encoded protein is CASSQVWRGPYGYTF. The gene calls are TRBV4-1 and TRBJ1-2; the D gene is possibly TRBD1 (6 bases). The CDR3 is made up of 15 amino acids. Deletions cut 1 base from V and 4 bases from J, with 13 bases between. Germline V gene sequence: CDR1 MGHRA, CDR2 YSYEKL.

This chain connects TRBV27 to TRBJ2-7; 9 bases match TRBD1. The CDR3 extends over 15 amino acids. Germline loops: CDR1 MNHEY, CDR2 SMNVEV (reference sequence). After removal of 5 bases from V and 4 bases from J, the junction contained 9 bases not matched to a gene. The CDR3 loop reads CASSRTGQGLYEQYF. CDR3 nucleotides: TGTGCCAGCAGTCGGACAGGACAGGGGTTGTACGAGCAGTACTTC.

This chain joins TRBV19 and TRBJ2-7, with D perhaps TRBD1 (6 bases). Per the germline V gene, CDR1 is LNHDA and CDR2 is SQIVND (reference sequence). The V end lost 3 bases, the J end lost 1 base, and 7 bases lay between the germline ends. The CDR3 totals 13 residues. CDR3 amino acids: CASSIGQSYEQYF. The CDR3 DNA reads as TGTGCCAGTAGTATCGGACAGTCCTACGAGCAGTACTTC.

This clone was recorded only once. This chain joins TRBV10-2 and TRBJ1-6; D gene ambiguous. This CDR3 is 17 amino acids long. Germline loops: CDR1 WSHSY, CDR2 SAAADI. V was pared by 4 bases and J by 0 bases, with 13 bases between. The CDR3 DNA sequence: TGCGCCAGCAGTGTTATTCTGGGAGCCTCCTATAATTCACCCCTCCACTTT. It translates to CASSVILGASYNSPLHF.